The 9 T cell receptor beta chains in this list originate from one sample, sequenced in a study of radiation and T cells in renal cell carcinoma. The time point here: baseline pretreatment blood. Treatment reported: 15 Gy SBRT to primary tumor, nephrectomy 4 weeks later. The table came from immunoSEQ multiplex PCR; TCRdb's copy has only in-frame clones and leaves some out. The profile shows more than 95,000 clones, 80% to 85% of them singletons. The starting material was blood, obtained from a patient whose treatment included radiotherapy and nephrectomy. These receptors were obtained from a woman between 55 and 75 years old with renal cell carcinoma.

The chain couples TRBV7-3 to TRBJ2-7; TRBD2 matches 9 bases. After removal of 5 bases from V and 5 bases from J, the junction contained 10 bases not matched to a gene. The CDR3 runs to 15 residues. Germline values: CDR1 SGHTA, CDR2 FQGTGA. The CDR3 loop is CASSHPGTSFDEQYF. CDR3 sequence (DNA): TGTGCCAGCAGCCACCCCGGGACTAGCTTCGACGAGCAGTACTTC.

The rearrangement joins TRBV7-9 to TRBJ1-3; D uncertain. Trimming removed 1 base from V and 0 bases from J, with 4 bases in between. The CDR3 contains 14 residues. CDR1 is SEHNR, CDR2 FQNEAQ, per germline (reference sequence). The chain's CDR3 is CASSLDVSGNTIYF. The DNA of the CDR3 is TGTGCCAGCAGCTTAGACGTCTCTGGAAACACCATATATTTT.

V is TRBV5-1 and J is TRBJ2-3; D is perhaps TRBD2 (6 bases). Trimming removed 0 bases at V and 4 bases at J, with 6 bases between. The CDR3 extends over 13 amino acids. Germline V gene lookup returns CDR1 SGHRS and CDR2 YFSETQ. DNA of the CDR3: TGCGCCAGCAGCTTGGGGAGGGCAGATACGCAGTATTTT. This encodes CASSLGRADTQYF.

The V call is TRBV6-5, the J call TRBJ2-1; D might be TRBD2 (7 bases). Germline CDR1 MNHEY, CDR2 SVGAGI. V was cut by 0 bases and J by 6 bases, with 9 bases left in between. CDR3 length: 14 amino acids. CDR3 sequence: CASSYSGGRNEQFF. The DNA of the CDR3 is TGTGCCAGCAGTTACTCGGGGGGGCGCAATGAGCAGTTCTTC.

The V and J genes are TRBV18 and TRBJ2-6; D ambiguous. The CDR3 is made up of 13 amino acids. Germline loops: CDR1 KGHSH, CDR2 LQKENI. Trimming shortened V by 2 bases and J by 5 bases, and 4 bases separated the two germline ends. The CDR3 region is CASSPDRANVLTF. Here the CDR3 DNA reads TGTGCCAGCTCACCAGACAGGGCCAACGTCCTGACTTTC.

The count of this clone is one. This same CDR3 is encoded by further DNA sequences in the sample. The V call is TRBV5-6, the J call TRBJ1-2; 7 nucleotides agree with TRBD1. From germline, CDR1 is SGHDT and CDR2 YYEEEE. V gave up 2 bases and J gave up 5 bases; unmatched junction bases: 6. CDR3 length: 14 amino acids. CDR3 sequence reads: CASSLGGRNYGYTF. In DNA form, the CDR3 reads TGTGCCAGCAGCTTAGGGGGCAGGAATTATGGCTACACCTTC.

The chain is built from TRBV6-5 and TRBJ2-3, with D perhaps given as TRBD1 or TRBD2 (5 bases each). Trimming stripped 0 bases from V and 4 bases from J, with 11 bases between. This CDR3 contains 15 residues. Germline CDR1 reads MNHEY; CDR2 reads SVGAGI. The CDR3 DNA reads as TGTGCCAGCAGTTACTCGGTCCAGGGACCAGATACGCAGTATTTT. Amino acids: CASSYSVQGPDTQYF.

The chain couples TRBV10-3 to TRBJ2-1; 8 nucleotides match TRBD2. With 8 bases clipped from V and 6 bases from J, the junction kept 9 bases outside the gene matches. The CDR3 totals 14 residues. CDR1 is ENHRY and CDR2 is SYGVKD in the germline V gene. CDR3 nucleotide sequence: TGTGCCATCGGCACCGGGACTAGTATCAATGAGCAGTTCTTC. This gives the protein CAIGTGTSINEQFF.

The chain joins TRBV4-2 to TRBJ2-7, with TRBD1 identical over 8 bases. This CDR3 is built from 15 residues. Germline assignment: CDR1 LGHNA and CDR2 YNFKEQ. V was pared by 3 bases and J by 1 base, with 5 bases of the junction left unmatched. The CDR3 DNA reads as TGTGCCAGCAGCCATGCTGGACAGGGTTCCTACGAGCAGTACTTC. Amino acid sequence: CASSHAGQGSYEQYF.